Each of the 4 T cell receptor beta chains below was sequenced from the same sample in a study of blood T cell repertoires in COVID-19 (dated by TCRdb to 2020 to 2021). The library was built by means of the immunoSEQ multiplex PCR assay. Here the immuneACCESS table is served through TCRdb, limited to in-frame sequences with V and J called. Missing clones are a known gap in these copies; in checked studies unresolved V genes cover under half, and the rest lacks a known reason. A total of 150,000 to 200,000 clones appear in this sample, 89% of them only once. Jointly, the top ten make up 2.5% to 3% of the sample. Sequencing used peripheral blood. All receptors derive from a man aged 55-75 years with acute or convalescent COVID-19.

V and J are TRBV4-1 and TRBJ2-3; TRBD1 is a possible D gene (5 bases). V was trimmed by 2 bases and J by 1 base, leaving 13 bases between them. The CDR3 consists of 16 residues. The V gene's germline CDR1 is MGHRA and CDR2 YSYEKL. CDR3 amino acids: CASSQMDIFGTDTQYF. CDR3 DNA sequence: TGCGCCAGCAGCCAAATGGACATATTCGGCACAGATACGCAGTATTTT.

The chain employs TRBV27 and TRBJ2-3; perhaps TRBD2 as D (6 bases). With 0 bases removed from V and 0 bases from J, the gap between germline ends came to 13 bases. Germline lookup yields CDR1 MNHEY and CDR2 SMNVEV (reference sequence). The CDR3 is 17 amino acids. The chain's CDR3 is CASSLSIRGRSTDTQYF. The CDR3 bases are TGTGCCAGCAGTTTATCGATTCGGGGGAGAAGCACAGATACGCAGTATTTT.

Turning to this clone: One junction end disagrees with the germline gene, perhaps due to a read error. The genes are TRBV5-1 and TRBJ1-4, with TRBD1 matching 9 bases. The CDR3 length is 13 residues. Germline-derived CDR1 and CDR2 are SGHRS and YFSETQ. The CDR3 reads CASSLPGQGPTLF. The CDR3 DNA reads as TGCGCCAGCAGCTTACCGGGACAGGGACCTACTCTTTTT.

The V call is TRBV6-2 or TRBV6-3, the J call TRBJ2-3; 8 bases align to TRBD2. In germline, CDR1 is MNHEY, CDR2 SVGEGT. V lost 0 bases, J lost 5 bases, and 10 bases stayed unmatched. This CDR3 is built from 17 residues. The CDR3 reads CASSYSPISGALDTQYF. CDR3 bases: TGTGCCAGCAGTTACTCGCCCATTAGCGGGGCGTTAGATACGCAGTATTTT.